This T cell receptor (beta chain) derives from a study of T cell responses to AZD1222 COVID-19 vaccine. Study-level points and caveats: Spike-wide vaccine-associated CD4 TCRs dominated at 160-218 and 743-854. Most donors were white British, females outnumbered males, and clonal diversity was possibly underestimated. Recipients of AZD1222 seropositive at baseline numbered only 6 or 7. After the peak T cell response, and only then, were repertoires sampled.

In regard to this clone: Its antigen is as yet unknown. Distinct nucleotide sequences in the sample also encode this CDR3.

Per the germline V gene, CDR1 is DFQATT and CDR2 is SNEGSKA (reference sequence). V lost 6 bases and J lost 4, with 7 bases in between. The CDR3 contains 11 residues. Repertoires were generated with immunoSEQ multiplex PCR, while TCRdb's copy carries only in-frame clones and drops some. Altogether around 69,000 clones are present, roughly 88% being singletons, with the ten largest covering roughly 10%. The sample in question was peripheral blood, obtained on day 0 of AZD1222 vaccination. The source of this sequence is an adult in good health. The V gene is TRBV20-1, the J gene TRBJ1-3; D gene unclear. CDR3 in DNA: TGCAGTGCAACATCCGGAAACACCATATATTTT. The encoded protein is CSATSGNTIYF.